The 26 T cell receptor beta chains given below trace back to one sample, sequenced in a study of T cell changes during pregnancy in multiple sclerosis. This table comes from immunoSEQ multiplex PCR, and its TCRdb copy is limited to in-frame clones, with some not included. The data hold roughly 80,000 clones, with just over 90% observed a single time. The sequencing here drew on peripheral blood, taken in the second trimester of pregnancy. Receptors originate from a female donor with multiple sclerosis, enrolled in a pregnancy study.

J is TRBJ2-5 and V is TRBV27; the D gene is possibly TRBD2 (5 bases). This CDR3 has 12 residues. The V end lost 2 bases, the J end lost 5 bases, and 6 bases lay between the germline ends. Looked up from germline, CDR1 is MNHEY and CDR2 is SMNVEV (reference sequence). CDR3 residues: CASSLEGETQYF. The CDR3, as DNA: TGTGCCAGCAGTTTAGAGGGTGAGACCCAGTACTTC.

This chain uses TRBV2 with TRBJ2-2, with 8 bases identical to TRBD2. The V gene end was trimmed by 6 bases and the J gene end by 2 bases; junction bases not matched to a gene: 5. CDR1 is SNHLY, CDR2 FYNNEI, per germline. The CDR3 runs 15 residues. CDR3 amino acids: CASRGSGRNTGELFF. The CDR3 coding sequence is TGTGCCAGCAGGGGGAGCGGGAGAAACACCGGGGAGCTGTTTTTT.

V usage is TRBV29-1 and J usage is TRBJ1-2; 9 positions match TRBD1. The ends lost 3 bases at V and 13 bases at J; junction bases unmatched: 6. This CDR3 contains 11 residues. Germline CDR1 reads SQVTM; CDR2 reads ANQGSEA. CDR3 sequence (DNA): TGCAGCGTTGAGACAGGGGGAGAATTCACCTTC. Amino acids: CSVETGGEFTF. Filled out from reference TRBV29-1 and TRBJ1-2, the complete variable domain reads SAVISQKPSRDICQRGTSLTIQCQVDSQVTMMFWYRQQPGQSLTLIATANQGSEATYESGFVIDKFPISRPNLTFSTLTVSNMSPEDSSIYLCSVETGGEFTFGSGTRLTVV.

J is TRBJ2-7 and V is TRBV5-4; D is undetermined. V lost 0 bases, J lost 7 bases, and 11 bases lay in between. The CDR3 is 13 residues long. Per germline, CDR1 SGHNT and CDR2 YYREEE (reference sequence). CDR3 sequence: CASSLEPQVEQYF. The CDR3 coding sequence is TGTGCCAGCAGCTTGGAACCTCAGGTGGAGCAGTACTTC. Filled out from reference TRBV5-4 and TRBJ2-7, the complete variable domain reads ETGVTQSPTHLIKTRGQQVTLRCSSQSGHNTVSWYQQALGQGPQFIFQYYREEENGRGNFPPRFSGLQFPNYSSELNVNALELDDSALYLCASSLEPQVEQYFGPGTRLTVT.

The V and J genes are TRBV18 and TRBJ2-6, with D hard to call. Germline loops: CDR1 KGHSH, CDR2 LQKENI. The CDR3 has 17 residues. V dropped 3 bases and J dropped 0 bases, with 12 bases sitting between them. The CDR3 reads CASSPIRVGSGANVLTF. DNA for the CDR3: TGTGCCAGCTCACCCATTCGCGTCGGCTCTGGGGCCAACGTCCTGACTTTC.

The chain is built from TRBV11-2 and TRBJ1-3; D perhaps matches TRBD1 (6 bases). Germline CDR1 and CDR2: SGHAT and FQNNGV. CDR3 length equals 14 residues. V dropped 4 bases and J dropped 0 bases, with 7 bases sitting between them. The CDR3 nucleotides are TGTGCCAGCAGCTGGGGGCGCTCTGGAAACACCATATATTTT. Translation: CASSWGRSGNTIYF.

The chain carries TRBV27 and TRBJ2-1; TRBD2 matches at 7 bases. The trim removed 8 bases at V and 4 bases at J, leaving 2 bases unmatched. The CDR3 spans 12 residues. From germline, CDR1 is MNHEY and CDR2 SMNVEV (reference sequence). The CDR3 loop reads CASSRGYNEQFF. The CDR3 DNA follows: TGTGCCAGCTCGCGGGGGTACAATGAGCAGTTCTTC.

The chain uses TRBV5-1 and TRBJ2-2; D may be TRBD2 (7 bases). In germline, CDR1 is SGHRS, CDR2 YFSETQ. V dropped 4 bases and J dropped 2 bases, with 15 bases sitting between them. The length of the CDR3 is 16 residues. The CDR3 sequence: CASSGHAGANTGELFF. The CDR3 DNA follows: TGCGCCAGCAGCGGACATGCGGGGGCCAACACCGGGGAGCTGTTTTTT.

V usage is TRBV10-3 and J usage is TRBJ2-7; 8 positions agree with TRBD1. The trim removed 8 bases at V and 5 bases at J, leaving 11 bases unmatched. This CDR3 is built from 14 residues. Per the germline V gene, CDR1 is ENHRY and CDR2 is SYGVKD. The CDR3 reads CAIGAGQASHEQYF. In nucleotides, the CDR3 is TGTGCCATCGGGGCGGGACAGGCTTCCCACGAGCAGTACTTC.

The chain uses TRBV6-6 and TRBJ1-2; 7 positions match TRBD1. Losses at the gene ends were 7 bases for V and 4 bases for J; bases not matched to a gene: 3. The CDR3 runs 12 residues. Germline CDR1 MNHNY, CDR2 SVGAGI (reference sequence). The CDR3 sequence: CASNAGGYGYTF. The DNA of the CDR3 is TGTGCCAGCAACGCAGGGGGCTATGGCTACACCTTC.

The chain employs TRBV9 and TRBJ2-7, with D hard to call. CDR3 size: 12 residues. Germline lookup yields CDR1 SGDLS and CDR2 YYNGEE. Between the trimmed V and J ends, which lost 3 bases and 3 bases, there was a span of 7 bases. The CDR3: CASSASGYEQYF. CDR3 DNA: TGTGCCAGCAGCGCATCGGGCTACGAGCAGTACTTC.

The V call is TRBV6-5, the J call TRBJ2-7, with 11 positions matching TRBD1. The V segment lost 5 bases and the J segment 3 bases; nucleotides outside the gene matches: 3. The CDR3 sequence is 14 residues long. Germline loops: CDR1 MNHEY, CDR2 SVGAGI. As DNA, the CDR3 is TGTGCCAGCAGTCGGACAGGGGGCTACTACGAGCAGTACTTC. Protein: CASSRTGGYYEQYF.

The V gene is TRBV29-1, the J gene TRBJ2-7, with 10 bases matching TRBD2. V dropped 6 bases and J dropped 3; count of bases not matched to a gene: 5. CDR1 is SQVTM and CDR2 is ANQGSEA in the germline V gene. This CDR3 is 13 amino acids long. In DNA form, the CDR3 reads TGCAGCGTCTCTAGCGGGGGAGACTACGAGCAGTACTTC. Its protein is CSVSSGGDYEQYF.

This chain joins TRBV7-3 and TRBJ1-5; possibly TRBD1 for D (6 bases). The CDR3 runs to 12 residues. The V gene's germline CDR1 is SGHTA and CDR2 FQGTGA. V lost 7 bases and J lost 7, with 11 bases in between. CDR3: CASKWGRQPQHF. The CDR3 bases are TGTGCCAGCAAGTGGGGGCGGCAGCCCCAGCATTTT.

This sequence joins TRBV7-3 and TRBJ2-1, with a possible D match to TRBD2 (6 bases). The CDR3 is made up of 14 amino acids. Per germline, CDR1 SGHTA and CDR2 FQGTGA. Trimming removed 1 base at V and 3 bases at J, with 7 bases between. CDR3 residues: CASSLNGGYNEQFF. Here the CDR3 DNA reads TGTGCCAGCAGCTTAAACGGGGGCTACAATGAGCAGTTCTTC.

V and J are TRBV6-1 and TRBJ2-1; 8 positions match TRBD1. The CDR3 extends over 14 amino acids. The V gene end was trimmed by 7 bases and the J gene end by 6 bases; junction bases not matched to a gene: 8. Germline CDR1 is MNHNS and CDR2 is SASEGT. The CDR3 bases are TGTGCCAGCACTTTCGGGACAGGCCCCAATGAGCAGTTCTTC. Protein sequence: CASTFGTGPNEQFF.

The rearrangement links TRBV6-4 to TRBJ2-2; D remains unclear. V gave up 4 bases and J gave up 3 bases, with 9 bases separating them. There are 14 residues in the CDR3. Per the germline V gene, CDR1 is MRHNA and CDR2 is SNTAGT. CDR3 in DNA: TGTGCCAGCAGTGCAGGTGGTGACACCGGGGAGCTGTTTTTT. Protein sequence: CASSAGGDTGELFF.

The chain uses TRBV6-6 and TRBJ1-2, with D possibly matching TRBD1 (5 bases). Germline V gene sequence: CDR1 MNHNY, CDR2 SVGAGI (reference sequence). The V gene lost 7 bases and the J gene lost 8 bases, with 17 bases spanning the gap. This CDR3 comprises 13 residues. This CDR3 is CASNLQVAGGYTF. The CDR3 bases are TGTGCCAGCAATCTACAGGTAGCGGGAGGCTACACCTTC.

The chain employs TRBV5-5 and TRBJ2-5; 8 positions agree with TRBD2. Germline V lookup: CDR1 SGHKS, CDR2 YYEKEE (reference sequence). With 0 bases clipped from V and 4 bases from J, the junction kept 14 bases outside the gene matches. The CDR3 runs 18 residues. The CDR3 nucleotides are TGTGCCAGCAGCTTGGCCTTGGTAGGCGGGAGGTCGCGAGAGACCCAGTACTTC. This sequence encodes CASSLALVGGRSRETQYF.

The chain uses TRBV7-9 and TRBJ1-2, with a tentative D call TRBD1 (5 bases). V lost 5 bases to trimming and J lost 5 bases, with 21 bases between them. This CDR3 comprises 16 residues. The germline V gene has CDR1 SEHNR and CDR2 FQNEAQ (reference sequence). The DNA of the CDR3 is TGTGCCAGCAGCCCAGCGGGGCAGGGCAGAGGGTATGGCTACACCTTC. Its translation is CASSPAGQGRGYGYTF.

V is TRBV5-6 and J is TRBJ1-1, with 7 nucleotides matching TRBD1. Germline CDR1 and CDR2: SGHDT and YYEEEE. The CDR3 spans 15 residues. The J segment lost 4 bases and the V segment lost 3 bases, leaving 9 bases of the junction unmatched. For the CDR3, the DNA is TGTGCCAGCAGCTCACGAGGAAGGGGGCTCACTGAAGCTTTCTTT. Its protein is CASSSRGRGLTEAFF.

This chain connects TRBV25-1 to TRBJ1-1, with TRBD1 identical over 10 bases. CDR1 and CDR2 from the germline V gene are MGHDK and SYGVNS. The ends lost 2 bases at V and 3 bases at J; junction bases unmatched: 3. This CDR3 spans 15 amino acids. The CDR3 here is CASSEKTGGYTEAFF. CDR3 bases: TGTGCCAGCAGTGAAAAGACAGGGGGCTACACTGAAGCTTTCTTT.

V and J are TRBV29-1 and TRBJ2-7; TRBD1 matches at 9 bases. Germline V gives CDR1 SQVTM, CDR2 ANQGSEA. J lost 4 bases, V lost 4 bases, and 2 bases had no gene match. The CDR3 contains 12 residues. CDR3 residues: CSVGQGVYEQYF. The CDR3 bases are TGCAGCGTTGGACAGGGGGTATACGAGCAGTACTTC.

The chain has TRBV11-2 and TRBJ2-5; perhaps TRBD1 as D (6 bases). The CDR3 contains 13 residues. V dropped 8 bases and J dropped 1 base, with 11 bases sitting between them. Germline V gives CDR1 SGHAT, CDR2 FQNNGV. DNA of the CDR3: TGTGCCAGCGAGGGGGAGAGCCAAGAGACCCAGTACTTC. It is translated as CASEGESQETQYF.

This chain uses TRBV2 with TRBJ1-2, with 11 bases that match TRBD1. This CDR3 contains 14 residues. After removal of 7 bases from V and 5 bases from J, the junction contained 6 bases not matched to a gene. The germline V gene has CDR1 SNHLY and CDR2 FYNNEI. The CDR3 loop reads CASNGQGATYGYTF. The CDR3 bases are TGTGCCAGCAATGGACAGGGGGCAACGTATGGCTACACCTTC.

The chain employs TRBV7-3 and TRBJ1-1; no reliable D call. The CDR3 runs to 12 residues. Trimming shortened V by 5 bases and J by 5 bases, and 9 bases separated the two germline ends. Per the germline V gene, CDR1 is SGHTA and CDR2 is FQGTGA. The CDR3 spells CASSHGGTEAFF. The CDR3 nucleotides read TGTGCCAGCAGCCACGGAGGGACTGAAGCTTTCTTT.